This T cell receptor (beta chain) comes out of a study of control samples from healthy donors and cancer patients. Germline loops: CDR1 SGHTA, CDR2 FQGNSA. The ends lost 2 bases at V and 11 bases at J; junction bases unmatched: 10. The CDR3 contains 17 residues. Measured with immunoSEQ multiplex PCR; TCRdb has only the in-frame clones, and not every one. There are about 180,000 clones in the sample; over 85% occur only once, and about 1.4% lies in the top ten. This receptor was taken from a man under 40 in good health. The sequenced sample consisted of blood. The rearrangement uses TRBV7-2 and TRBJ2-2; 14 bases agree with TRBD2. DNA of the CDR3: TGTGCCAGCAGCTTACGGGGACTAGCGGGAGACCGGGGAGAGCTGTTTTTT. Translating it yields CASSLRGLAGDRGELFF.